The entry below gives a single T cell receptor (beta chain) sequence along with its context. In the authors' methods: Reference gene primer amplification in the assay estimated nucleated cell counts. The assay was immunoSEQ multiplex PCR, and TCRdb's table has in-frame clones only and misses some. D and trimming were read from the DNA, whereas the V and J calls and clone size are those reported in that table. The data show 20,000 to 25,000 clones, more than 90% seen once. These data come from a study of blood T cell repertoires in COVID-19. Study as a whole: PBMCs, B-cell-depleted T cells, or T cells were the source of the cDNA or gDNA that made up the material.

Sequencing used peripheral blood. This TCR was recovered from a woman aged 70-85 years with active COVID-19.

The CDR3 bases are TGTGCCAGCAGCCAAGGGGCAGGTAATGAAAAACTGTTTTTT. This encodes CASSQGAGNEKLFF. The chain couples TRBV4-2 to TRBJ1-4, with unresolved D. Germline CDR1 and CDR2: LGHNA and YNFKEQ. This CDR3 contains 14 residues. V shed 1 base and J shed 4 bases, with 7 bases lying between them.